Listed here are 16 T cell receptor beta chains from one sample, sequenced in a study of blood T cell repertoires in COVID-19. This table comes from immunoSEQ multiplex PCR, and its TCRdb copy is limited to in-frame clones, with some not included. The sample has around 400,000 clones, roughly 88% seen once. The material sequenced was PBMCs or T cells enriched from blood (not recorded which). The receptors come from a woman aged 18-29 years who had been exposed to COVID-19.

The V gene is TRBV5-1, the J gene TRBJ2-1; 8 bases match TRBD2. The CDR3 totals 16 residues. V gave up 4 bases and J gave up 0 bases; unmatched junction bases: 6. Per the germline V gene, CDR1 is SGHRS and CDR2 is YFSETQ. CDR3 bases: TGCGCCAGCAGCAGGTCGCGGGGGGACTCCTACAATGAGCAGTTCTTC. Its protein product is CASSRSRGDSYNEQFF. The entire variable domain, with the rest obtained from reference TRBV5-1 and TRBJ2-1, is as follows: KAGVTQTPRYLIKTRGQQVTLSCSPISGHRSVSWYQQTPGQGLQFLFEYFSETQRNKGNFPGRFSGRQFSNSRSEMNVSTLELGDSALYLCASSRSRGDSYNEQFFGPGTRLTVL.

The DNA of the CDR3 is TGTGCCAGTAGTATAGAGACAGCCAGCTACGAGCAGTACTTC. As protein: CASSIETASYEQYF. The rearrangement links TRBV19 to TRBJ2-7; D is possibly TRBD1 (5 bases). This CDR3 is built from 14 residues. Germline V gives CDR1 LNHDA, CDR2 SQIVND (reference sequence). V was clipped by 0 bases and J by 3 bases, with 9 bases between them.

This clone has a handful of counts. This chain uses TRBV6-5 with TRBJ2-1; 12 bases agree with TRBD2. Trimming took 6 bases from V and 1 from J; bases not matched to a gene: 1. Germline lookup yields CDR1 MNHEY and CDR2 SVGAGI. The CDR3 sequence is 15 residues long. Here the CDR3 reads CASRLAGGSYNEQFF. In DNA, the CDR3 is TGTGCCAGCAGACTAGCGGGAGGTTCCTACAATGAGCAGTTCTTC.

The rearrangement uses TRBV19 and TRBJ2-1; weak D call: TRBD1 (6 bases). The CDR3 totals 15 residues. Germline loops: CDR1 LNHDA, CDR2 SQIVND (reference sequence). The V end lost 6 bases, the J end lost 1 base, and 13 bases lay between the germline ends. The chain's CDR3 is CASSAGVGSYNEQFF. CDR3 coding DNA: TGTGCCAGTAGCGCAGGGGTCGGGTCCTACAATGAGCAGTTCTTC.

V is TRBV5-1 and J is TRBJ2-3; D not resolved. The ends were cut back, 0 bases at V and 2 bases at J, with 4 bases in the middle. The CDR3 is made up of 13 amino acids. Germline CDR1 and CDR2: SGHRS and YFSETQ. In DNA, the CDR3 is TGCGCCAGCAGCTTGGCCTACACAGATACGCAGTATTTT. Its translation is CASSLAYTDTQYF.

J is TRBJ2-5 and V is TRBV13; TRBD2 agrees at 13 bases. The CDR3 has 17 residues. Germline V lookup: CDR1 PRHDT, CDR2 FYEKMQ (reference sequence). Trimming took 4 bases from V and 0 from J; bases not matched to a gene: 5. The CDR3 here is CASSSGLAGEYQETQYF. CDR3 nucleotides: TGTGCCAGCAGCTCCGGACTAGCGGGAGAGTACCAAGAGACCCAGTACTTC.

This clone was detected once. The chain links TRBV24-1 to TRBJ1-4; a possible D gene is TRBD1 (6 bases). The CDR3 loop spans 16 amino acids. Germline CDR1 reads KGHDR; CDR2 reads SFDVKD. Trimming pared 1 base from V and 7 bases from J, leaving 15 bases between. CDR3 protein: CATSDFVSQGIEKLFF. For the CDR3, the DNA is TGTGCCACCAGTGATTTTGTGTCACAGGGCATTGAAAAACTGTTTTTT.

This clone was seen a single time. The chain employs TRBV14 and TRBJ2-7; D call uncertain. This CDR3 spans 13 amino acids. Germline CDR1 is SGHDN and CDR2 is FVKESK. V was pared by 3 bases and J by 0 bases, with 6 bases between. In nucleotides, the CDR3 is TGTGCCAGCAGCCAGTCCTACTCCTACGAGCAGTACTTC. It yields the protein CASSQSYSYEQYF.

The chain recombines TRBV18 with TRBJ2-3, with D perhaps TRBD2 (5 bases). V was trimmed by 6 bases and J by 4 bases, leaving 14 bases between them. Germline V lookup: CDR1 KGHSH, CDR2 LQKENI. CDR3 size: 14 residues. Here the CDR3 reads CASSPPAGPDTQYF. The CDR3 DNA reads as TGTGCCAGCTCCCCCCCGGCGGGTCCAGATACGCAGTATTTT.

This chain uses TRBV5-4 with TRBJ2-1; D is possibly TRBD2 (6 bases). CDR1 and CDR2 (germline): SGHNT, YYREEE (reference sequence). There are 12 residues in the CDR3. Trimming removed 4 bases from V and 5 bases from J, with 7 bases in between. This CDR3 reads CASSPGDNEQFF. In DNA, the CDR3 is TGTGCCAGCAGCCCGGGGGACAATGAGCAGTTCTTC.

This clone appeared a few times. One end of the junction fails to match germline, which may point to a read error. The chain recombines TRBV6-1 with TRBJ2-5, with D perhaps TRBD1 (6 bases). The CDR3 runs to 16 residues. Germline V gene sequence: CDR1 MNHNS, CDR2 SASEGT. The CDR3, as DNA: TGTGCCAGCAGTGATGGTAGGGGGATGCCCCAAGAGGCCCAGTACTTC. This sequence encodes CASSDGRGMPQEAQYF.

V and J are TRBV11-2 and TRBJ2-2, with D hard to call. The CDR3 consists of 15 residues. Trimming left V 4 bases short and J 0 bases short, with 9 bases between. Germline CDR1 SGHAT, CDR2 FQNNGV. This CDR3 is CASSSDNTNTGELFF. The CDR3 coding sequence is TGTGCCAGCAGCTCCGACAACACGAACACCGGGGAGCTGTTTTTT.

V usage is TRBV27 and J usage is TRBJ2-7; 14 positions match TRBD2. The CDR3 sequence is 15 residues long. The germline gives CDR1 MNHEY, CDR2 SMNVEV (reference sequence). V dropped 5 bases and J dropped 5; count of bases not matched to a gene: 5. The CDR3 region has the DNA TGTGCCAGCAGTCTACAGGGACTAGCGGGGGACGAGCAGTACTTC. Translating it yields CASSLQGLAGDEQYF.

The rearrangement uses TRBV5-1 and TRBJ2-7, with D hard to call. The V end lost 4 bases, the J end lost 4 bases, and 9 bases lay between the germline ends. Germline CDR1 and CDR2: SGHRS and YFSETQ. The CDR3 sequence is 12 residues long. For the CDR3, the DNA is TGCGCCAGCAGCGGCCGTGGTTACGAGCAGTACTTC. This codes for CASSGRGYEQYF.

This chain links TRBV6-5 with TRBJ2-1, with D unresolved. Trimming removed 0 bases from V and 9 bases from J, with 9 bases in between. CDR1 and CDR2 (germline): MNHEY, SVGAGI. This CDR3 comprises 13 residues. The CDR3 protein is CASSYSRNGEQFF. The CDR3 nucleotides read TGTGCCAGCAGTTACTCCAGGAACGGTGAGCAGTTCTTC.

This clone was recorded many times. The rearrangement uses TRBV2 and TRBJ2-7, with 8 bases aligning to TRBD1. The germline V gene encodes CDR1 SNHLY and CDR2 FYNNEI. The ends lost 6 bases at V and 0 bases at J; junction bases unmatched: 7. The CDR3 has 15 amino acids. The chain's CDR3 is CASRPDRGGSYEQYF. CDR3 in DNA: TGTGCCAGCAGGCCAGACAGGGGAGGCTCCTACGAGCAGTACTTC.